A selection of T cell receptor beta chains follows, all from one sample in a study of cytomegalovirus exposure and HLA in healthy donors. The repertoire was sequenced with immunoSEQ multiplex PCR; TCRdb's copy has only in-frame clones and lacks some. Found here are some 85,000 clones, roughly three quarters of them singletons; the top ten hold 3.7%. The specimen was PBMCs. The receptors derive from a man aged 25-45 years in good health and CMV-seronegative. The CDR3 runs from the conserved cysteine through the conserved F or W. D genes are given only for firm matches. The listing skips clone size in some rows; elsewhere it reads once, few, many or a size class.

>TRBJ2-1|.|.|TRBV25-1
TGTGCCAGCGGTATGGGCCGATACAATGAGCAGTTCTTC
CASGMGRYNEQFF
>TRBJ2-1|.|TRBD2|TRBV9
TGTGCCAGCAGCCGAGCCGACGGGGGGTTCAATGAGCAGTTCTTC
CASSRADGGFNEQFF
>TRBJ1-4|.|TRBD1|TRBV7-8
TGTGCCAGCAGCCGGGACAGCAACAATGAAAAACTGTTTTTT
CASSRDSNNEKLFF
>TRBJ2-1|.|TRBD1|TRBV12-5
TGTGCTAGTGGTTACAGGGGATTGAATGAGCAGTTCTTC
CASGYRGLNEQFF
>TRBJ2-1|.|TRBD2|TRBV19
TGTGCCAGTAGTAATAGCGGGAGTTTCGACAATGAGCAGTTCTTC
CASSNSGSFDNEQFF
>TRBJ2-5|.|TRBD2|TRBV16
TGTGCCAGCAGCCAAGTCGAATTGACTAGCTTCTCCCAAGAGACCCAGTACTTC
CASSQVELTSFSQETQYF
>TRBJ1-4|.|.|TRBV6-4
TGTGCCAGCAGTGTCCTGCGGCCCCCAACTAATGAAAAACTGTTTTTT
CASSVLRPPTNEKLFF
>TRBJ1-2|.|.|TRBV25-1
TGTGCCAGCAGTGAAAATTTGGCAGGGCTGAACTATGGCTACACCTTC
CASSENLAGLNYGYTF
>TRBJ1-1|.|.|TRBV19
TGTGCCAGTAGTATTCCGGGGAGGGTGAACACTGAAGCTTTCTTT
CASSIPGRVNTEAFF
>TRBJ1-4|.|TRBD1|TRBV30
TGTGCCTGGAAAGGGGGCGCGAATGAAAAACTGTTTTTT
CAWKGGANEKLFF
>TRBJ1-2|.|TRBD1|TRBV5-4
TGTGCCAGCAGCTTGACGAGTAGAGGGACAGGGATCCCTTACGGCTACACCTTC
CASSLTSRGTGIPYGYTF
>TRBJ1-5|.|TRBD1|TRBV28
TGTGCCAGCAGTTTAATCGGGGACAGTCAGCCCCAGCATTTT
CASSLIGDSQPQHF
>TRBJ2-7|once|TRBD2|TRBV28
TGTGCCAGCGGGAGCGGGAGTGTCTCCTACGAGCAGTACTTC
CASGSGSVSYEQYF
>TRBJ2-3|.|.|TRBV7-7
TGTGCTAGCAGCTTAGGGCACCCTCCCACAGATACGCAGTATTTT
CASSLGHPPTDTQYF
>TRBJ2-7|.|.|TRBV5-1
TGCGCCAGCAGCGGAGGACAGCGGTCCTACGAGCGGTACTTC
CASSGGQRSYERYF
>TRBJ1-2|once|.|TRBV5-1
TGCGCCAGCAGCTTGGACTCGGGAAACTATGGCTACACCTTC
CASSLDSGNYGYTF
>TRBJ1-2|few|.|TRBV7-2
TGTGCCAGCAGCTTCACAGGGAGTAATGGCTACACCTTC
CASSFTGSNGYTF
>TRBJ1-5|.|.|TRBV18
TGTGCCAGCTCACCACTCCAGACTCCTGATCAGCCCCAGCATTTT
CASSPLQTPDQPQHF
>TRBJ2-1|.|TRBD2|TRBV11-3
TGTGCCAGCAGCTTAGCTAGCGGCAATGAGCAGTTCTTC
CASSLASGNEQFF
>TRBJ1-6|.|TRBD1|TRBV27
TGTGCCAGCAGTTTATCCTGGGGCAGGGGGAATTCACCCCTCCACTTT
CASSLSWGRGNSPLHF
>TRBJ2-1|.|TRBD1|TRBV6-1
TGTGCCAGCAGTCTGACAGGGGGCCCCTACAATGAGCAGTTCTTC
CASSLTGGPYNEQFF
>TRBJ2-7|.|.|TRBV11-2
TGTGCCAGCAGCTTAGCAGGGGGGACATTCTACGAGCAGTACTTC
CASSLAGGTFYEQYF
>TRBJ2-7|.|TRBD2|TRBV29-1
TGCAGCGTTGGGGGGTTCCGGGAGGGTGGGGACGAGCAGTACTTC
CSVGGFREGGDEQYF
>TRBJ2-2|.|.|TRBV6-4
TGTGCCAGCAGTGATAGAGGGGGGAACACCGGGGAGCTGTTTTTT
CASSDRGGNTGELFF
>TRBJ1-5|.|TRBD1|TRBV6-5
TGTGCCAGTAGTGCAGACAGGGATAGCAATCAGCCCCAGCATTTT
CASSADRDSNQPQHF
>TRBJ2-2|.|TRBD2|TRBV6-5
TGTGCCAGCAGTTATCAGGAGCGGGGCGGGGAGCTGTTTTTT
CASSYQERGGELFF
>TRBJ2-3|.|TRBD2|TRBV27
TGTGCCAGCAGTTTGCTAGCGGGAGTACCAGATACGCAGTATTTT
CASSLLAGVPDTQYF
>TRBJ2-4|once|.|TRBV7-9
TGTTCCAGCAGCTTAAGGACAGACCAAAACATTCAGTACTTC
CSSSLRTDQNIQYF
>TRBJ1-1|.|TRBD1|TRBV19
TGTGCCAGTAGGAGGACAGGGTTGAACACTGAAGCTTTCTTT
CASRRTGLNTEAFF
>TRBJ2-7|.|TRBD2|TRBV28
TGTGCCAGTACTAGCGGCTCACGACTCTCCTACGAGCAGTACTTC
CASTSGSRLSYEQYF
>TRBJ1-6|few|.|TRBV9
TGTGCCAGCAGCGTAGGGCATAATAATTCACCCCTCCACTTT
CASSVGHNNSPLHF
>TRBJ1-1|few|.|TRBV6-1
TGTGCCAGCAGTGGGGGCAGGACCTCCACTGAAGCTTTCTTT
CASSGGRTSTEAFF
>TRBJ1-3|.|.|TRBV30
TGTGCGGCCCCGTTTTCCGGAAACACCATATATTTT
CAAPFSGNTIYF
>TRBJ2-5|.|TRBD1|TRBV4-2
TGTGCCAGCAGCCGGACAGGGGGCACAGAGACCCAGTACTTC
CASSRTGGTETQYF
>TRBJ1-1|.|TRBD1|TRBV4-1
TGCGCCAGCAGCCAAGTTTGGACAGGTACCTATGAAGCTTTCTTT
CASSQVWTGTYEAFF
>TRBJ1-2|.|TRBD1|TRBV28
TGTGCCAGCAGTCCCCCCGACAGGGGAGACTATGGCTACACCTTC
CASSPPDRGDYGYTF
>TRBJ1-3|.|TRBD1|TRBV9
TGTGCCAGCAGCGTTACAGGGGGGAGCTCTGGAAACACCATATATTTT
CASSVTGGSSGNTIYF
>TRBJ1-1|.|TRBD1|TRBV2
TGTGCCAGCAGGGCGACAGGGATGAACACTGAAGCTTTCTTT
CASRATGMNTEAFF
>TRBJ2-1|.|TRBD2|TRBV11-2
TGTGCCAGCAGCTTAGTGTCGCTAGCGGAAGAGCAGTTCTTC
CASSLVSLAEEQFF
>TRBJ1-1|.|.|TRBV6-6
TGTGCCAGCAGTTACTTCCCGGGGACAAACACTGAAGCTTTCTTT
CASSYFPGTNTEAFF
>TRBJ1-6|.|TRBD1|TRBV2
TGTGCCAGCAGGACCGGGACAGGGAGATCACCCCTCCACTTT
CASRTGTGRSPLHF
>TRBJ2-7|.|.|TRBV4-1
TGCGCCAGCAGCCAAGAAGGGCGGGGACCCTTTGAGCAGTACTTC
CASSQEGRGPFEQYF
>TRBJ2-1|.|.|TRBV7-9
TGTGCCAGCACCCAAGGACAAGGGCGATACAATGAGCAGTTCTTC
CASTQGQGRYNEQFF
>TRBJ2-7|.|.|TRBV10-3
TGTGCCATCAGGCACCCCGACAGCTACGAGCAGTACTTC
CAIRHPDSYEQYF
>TRBJ1-5|.|.|TRBV10-2
TGCGCCAGCAGTGAGTCGATTGCTTCGTCGGGGACAAAGCCCCAGCATTTT
CASSESIASSGTKPQHF
>TRBJ2-5|few|TRBD2|TRBV7-2
TGTGCCAGCAGCTCCCCCGGGACTAGTGCGCAAGAGACCCAGTACTTC
CASSSPGTSAQETQYF
>TRBJ1-2|.|.|TRBV10-3
TGTGCCATCACGGGTGGCAAAAACTATGGCTACACCTTC
CAITGGKNYGYTF
>TRBJ2-2|.|.|TRBV2
TGTGCCAGCAGGGAAGACTCGAACACCGGGGAGCTGTTTTTT
CASREDSNTGELFF
>TRBJ2-3|.|TRBD2|TRBV7-2
TGTGCCAGCAGCCCCGGGACTAGCGGGAGAAGAGATACGCAGTATTTT
CASSPGTSGRRDTQYF
>TRBJ2-3|.|.|TRBV4-2
TGTGCCAGCAGCCAAGTCGAGGGAACAGATACGCAGTATTTT
CASSQVEGTDTQYF
>TRBJ1-2|.|.|TRBV9
TGTGCCAGCAGCGTAAACTATTACTACACCTTC
CASSVNYYYTF
>TRBJ2-7|.|.|TRBV10-3
TGTGCCATCAGTGGTGGCAGGCAGACCTACGAGCAGTACTTC
CAISGGRQTYEQYF
>TRBJ2-5|.|TRBD1|TRBV4-1
TGCGCCAGCAGCCAAGGACCGGGACAGGGTCGGGAGACCCAGTACTTC
CASSQGPGQGRETQYF
>TRBJ2-2|.|TRBD2|TRBV19
TGTGCCAGTATGCGGGGGGGACTCCACACCGGGGAGCTGTTTTTT
CASMRGGLHTGELFF
>TRBJ2-3|.|.|TRBV7-2
TGTGCCAGCAGGGCAGCGGGCTTAAGCACAGATACGCAGTATTTT
CASRAAGLSTDTQYF
>TRBJ2-5|.|TRBD1|TRBV5-1
TGCGCCAGCGGCGGACAGGGGAAGGAGACCCAGTACTTC
CASGGQGKETQYF
>TRBJ2-5|.|.|TRBV5-4
TGTGCCAGCAGCTTGGGGGGCCCAGGACAAGGGACCCAGTACTTC
CASSLGGPGQGTQYF